This is a list of T cell receptor beta chains from one sample in a study of blood T cell repertoires in COVID-19. Libraries were prepared by immunoSEQ multiplex PCR; TCRdb keeps only in-frame clonotypes and omits some of them. Of 55,000 to 85,000 clones in the sample, around 87% were seen once. The sequenced sample was peripheral blood. These TCRs come from a young woman with acute or convalescent COVID-19. Both conserved end residues are part of each CDR3. A D gene is named only where the DNA matches it firmly. Part of the rows lack a size; the others show once, few, many or a class for expanded clones.

v_call	j_call	clone_size	d_call	cdr3_nt	cdr3_aa
TRBV12-5	TRBJ2-3	NA	NA	TGTGCTAGTGGGAGTACAGGCACAGATACGCAGTATTTT	CASGSTGTDTQYF
TRBV25-1	TRBJ2-3	NA	NA	TGTGCCAGCAGTGAATCTGTTGCGGGGGCACGCACAGATACGCAGTATTTT	CASSESVAGARTDTQYF
TRBV28	TRBJ1-6	NA	NA	TGTGCCAGCAGTTTACTAGGAAATAATTCACCCCTCCACTTT	CASSLLGNNSPLHF
TRBV11-2	TRBJ1-6	NA	NA	TGTGCCAGCAGCCCTCGGGTGGATTCACCCCTCCACTTT	CASSPRVDSPLHF
TRBV11-2	TRBJ2-7	NA	NA	TGTGCCAGCAGCTTAAGTTGGAGCTCCTACGAGCAGTACTTC	CASSLSWSSYEQYF
TRBV10-3	TRBJ2-1	NA	NA	TGTGCCATCAGTGAGTCGGCAGAGGGGCAGTTCTTC	CAISESAEGQFF
TRBV30	TRBJ1-1	NA	TRBD1	TGTGCCTGGAGCTCCAGGGGGAAACCTGAAGCTTTCTTT	CAWSSRGKPEAFF
TRBV5-6	TRBJ2-1	once	TRBD2	TGTGCCAGCAGCCTTGGGACTAGCGGGTACAATGAGCAGTTCTTC	CASSLGTSGYNEQFF
TRBV27	TRBJ1-2	NA	NA	TGTGCCAGCAGTTTTGGCAGGGGATTGGATGGCTACACCTTC	CASSFGRGLDGYTF
TRBV7-9	TRBJ1-2	NA	TRBD1	TGTGCCAGCAGTATGTCGGGACAGGCGACCTTC	CASSMSGQATF
TRBV18	TRBJ2-5	NA	TRBD1	TGTGCCAGCTCACCCAACAGGGGTGAGACCCAGTACTTC	CASSPNRGETQYF
TRBV11-2	TRBJ2-1	NA	NA	TGTGCCAGCAGCAAAGGGGACATGCGTCGGAATGAGCAGTTCTTC	CASSKGDMRRNEQFF
TRBV2	TRBJ2-2	NA	NA	TGTGCCAGCAGTGATGACGCCGGGGGAAACACCGGGGAGCTGTTTTTT	CASSDDAGGNTGELFF
TRBV6-1	TRBJ1-2	NA	NA	TGTGCCAGCAGTGAATCCCACAGGGAAGTAATCTATGGCTACACCTTC	CASSESHREVIYGYTF
TRBV13	TRBJ2-7	NA	TRBD1	TGTGCCAGCAGCTTAGGGACAGGGGCGAAGCAGTACTTC	CASSLGTGAKQYF
TRBV6-5	TRBJ2-1	NA	TRBD2	TGTGCCAGCAGTTTACGGGAGGGACCCCAGAATGAGCAGTTCTTC	CASSLREGPQNEQFF
TRBV11-2	TRBJ1-2	NA	NA	TGTGCCAGCAGCTTAGGTGCCAGGGTTCTAGGGGGCTACACCTTC	CASSLGARVLGGYTF
TRBV6-2/TRBV6-3	TRBJ1-5	NA	TRBD1	TGTGCCAGCAGTTACGGGGACAGAAATCAGCCCCAGCATTTT	CASSYGDRNQPQHF
TRBV28	TRBJ1-6	once	NA	TGTGCCAGCAGTCAGAGATTGCCCGGGTCCTATAATTCACCCCTCCACTTT	CASSQRLPGSYNSPLHF
TRBV10-3	TRBJ2-7	NA	NA	TGTGCCATCAGTGGCAGACTGGACTCCTACGAGCAGTACTTC	CAISGRLDSYEQYF
TRBV24-1	TRBJ2-3	NA	TRBD2	TGTGCCACCAGTGATTGGACGGGGGGTACAGATACGCAGTATTTT	CATSDWTGGTDTQYF
TRBV3-1/TRBV3-2	TRBJ2-3	NA	NA	TGTGCCAGCAGCGCTCAGATACAGGGCACAGATACGCAGTATTTT	CASSAQIQGTDTQYF
TRBV6-5	TRBJ1-5	NA	NA	TGTGCCAGCAGTTACCGGCAGGGAGGTCAGCCCCAGCATTTT	CASSYRQGGQPQHF
TRBV6-2/TRBV6-3	TRBJ2-1	once	TRBD2	TGTGCCAGCAGTTACTGGACTAGCGGGAATGAGCAGTTCTTC	CASSYWTSGNEQFF
TRBV5-1	TRBJ1-1	NA	NA	TGCGCCAGCAGCTCGGTTCCGGGAAGAGAAGCTTTCTTT	CASSSVPGREAFF
TRBV12-3/TRBV12-4	TRBJ2-7	NA	TRBD1	TGTGCCAGCAGTTCCGGGACAGACTACGAGCAGTACTTC	CASSSGTDYEQYF
TRBV20-1	TRBJ2-3	NA	NA	TGCAGTGCTAGTGAAGATAGCGGAAACACAGATACGCAGTATTTT	CSASEDSGNTDTQYF
TRBV6-1	TRBJ2-7	NA	TRBD1	TGTGCCAGCAGTCGGGACAGGGATCCTCGCGAGCAGTACTTC	CASSRDRDPREQYF
TRBV19	TRBJ2-2	NA	TRBD2	TGTGCCAGTAGTTTCGGGAGGGTAAGCGGGGAGCTGTTTTTT	CASSFGRVSGELFF
TRBV4-1	TRBJ1-1	NA	NA	TGCGCCAGCAGCCAGCGACAGGACGACACTGAAGCTTTCTTT	CASSQRQDDTEAFF
TRBV18	TRBJ1-1	NA	NA	TGTGCCAGCTCGTCCGAAGACATGAACACTGAAGCTTTCTTT	CASSSEDMNTEAFF
TRBV6-1	TRBJ2-3	NA	NA	TGTGCCAGCATTGGAGCAGGGGTGAAGACCAGCACAGATACGCAGTATTTT	CASIGAGVKTSTDTQYF
TRBV12-3/TRBV12-4	TRBJ1-1	NA	NA	TGTGCCAGCAGTCCCACATACAGGGTCGACGCTTTCTTT	CASSPTYRVDAFF
TRBV9	TRBJ2-3	once	TRBD2	TGTGCCAGCAGCGTAGGAGCGGGAGGCCGCACAGATACGCAGTATTTT	CASSVGAGGRTDTQYF
TRBV2	TRBJ1-5	NA	NA	TGTGCCAGCAGGGCGGCAGGGGTAGGCAATCAGCCCCAGCATTTT	CASRAAGVGNQPQHF
TRBV4-1	TRBJ2-1	NA	TRBD2	TGCGCCAGCAGCCAAGAAGCGGGGCTCAAATACATTAGCTCCTACAATGAGCAGTTCTTC	CASSQEAGLKYISSYNEQFF
TRBV29-1	TRBJ2-2	NA	TRBD2	TGCAGCGTTGACAGCGGGACTAGCGCCGGGGAGCTGTTTTTT	CSVDSGTSAGELFF
TRBV7-8	TRBJ2-2	NA	TRBD2	TGTGCCAGCAGCTTGTGGGGCGGGGGTAACACCGGGGAGCTGTTTTTT	CASSLWGGGNTGELFF
TRBV7-9	TRBJ1-1	NA	TRBD1	TGTGCCAGCAGCACCCGGACAGGGTCAAAGACTGAAGCTTTCTTT	CASSTRTGSKTEAFF
TRBV18	TRBJ1-2	NA	NA	TGTGCCAGCTCATCCACCAGGGGAATCTTTAACTATGGCTACACCTTC	CASSSTRGIFNYGYTF